Listed below are T cell receptor beta chains from one sample, sequenced in a study of blood T cell repertoires in COVID-19. Profiled with immunoSEQ multiplex PCR; TCRdb holds only in-frame clones, not every one. In the table there are some 380,000 clones, over 65% of which are singletons. Input material: peripheral blood. The receptor source for this set is a human donor with acute or convalescent COVID-19. The donor label of this sample is uncertain. Both conserved end residues are part of each CDR3. The D gene is left open where the match is weak. Clone size, where shown, is once, few, many, or a class for clones that have expanded.

j_call v_call d_call clone_size cdr3_nt cdr3_aa
TRBJ1-2 TRBV6-5 TRBD1 - TGTGCCAGCAGCGGGATTATGGGACAGGACTATGGCTACACCTTC CASSGIMGQDYGYTF
TRBJ2-3 TRBV7-7 - - TGTGCCAGCAGCCCAGGACAGGGGGCAGGACTAGCGGGACGGGAGGGGCCAGATACGCAGTATTTT CASSPGQGAGLAGREGPDTQYF
TRBJ1-1 TRBV3-1/TRBV3-2 TRBD1 - TGTGCCAGCAGCCACTATGACAGGGCCACTGAAGCTTTCTTT CASSHYDRATEAFF
TRBJ2-7 TRBV7-8 - - TGTGCCAGCAGCCCCCGGACAGCCTTAATCTCCTACGAGCAGTACTTC CASSPRTALISYEQYF
TRBJ2-3 TRBV10-2 - - TGCGCCAGCAGTGAGTCTCCAGGGCAGGTCGATACGCAGTATTTT CASSESPGQVDTQYF
TRBJ1-1 TRBV19 - - TGTGCCAGTAGTATTGCTCCGCGGATTTATGAAGCTTTCTTT CASSIAPRIYEAFF
TRBJ1-1 TRBV27 TRBD1 - TGTGCCAGCAGTTCGACAGGGGAAGGGAACACTGAAGCTTTCTTT CASSSTGEGNTEAFF
TRBJ1-2 TRBV5-4 TRBD1 - TGTGCCAGCAGCCGGCCTGGGGACAGGGGAGATGCGGGCTACACCTTC CASSRPGDRGDAGYTF
TRBJ1-1 TRBV27 TRBD1 - TGTGCCAGCAGTCAACTGGACAGGGGGGTGAACACTGAAGCTTTCTTT CASSQLDRGVNTEAFF
TRBJ2-7 TRBV30 - - TGTGCCTGGAGGACAGACTCCTACGAGCAGTACTTC CAWRTDSYEQYF
TRBJ1-1 TRBV18 TRBD1 - TGTGCCAGCTCACCACTTTCGGGACAGGTGGCTGAAGCTTTCTTT CASSPLSGQVAEAFF
TRBJ1-5 TRBV23-1 TRBD1 - TGCGCCGGGGGTTCGACAGGGTCTCATTTAACCAATCAGCCCCAGCATTTT CAGGSTGSHLTNQPQHF
TRBJ1-2 TRBV7-2 - - TGTGCCAGCAGCGGGCGACAGTATGGCTACACCTTC CASSGRQYGYTF
TRBJ2-2 TRBV19 TRBD1 - TGTGCCAGTAGTACGCAGGGGGCGGGCACCGGGGAGCTGTTTTTT CASSTQGAGTGELFF
TRBJ1-5 TRBV6-1 - - TGTGCCAGCAGTGATCGTTCCAGAGGGTTGGAAAATCAGCCCCAGCATTTT CASSDRSRGLENQPQHF
TRBJ2-1 TRBV6-5 - - TGTGCCAGTGACGGTCAGGGATTTTATGAGCAGTTCTTC CASDGQGFYEQFF
TRBJ1-4 TRBV2 - many TGTGCCAGCAAAGGGAGCGAAAAACTGTTTTTT CASKGSEKLFF
TRBJ1-5 TRBV11-2 - few TGTGCCAGCAGCTTAGGTAGGGGTTATCAGCCCCAGCATTTT CASSLGRGYQPQHF
TRBJ1-2 TRBV5-4 TRBD1 - TGTGCCAGCAGACGTGTAGGGACAGCAGAGGGCTACACCTTC CASRRVGTAEGYTF
TRBJ2-7 TRBV27 - - TGTGCCAGCAGCCGATCGACAGGCTACGAGCAGTACTTC CASSRSTGYEQYF
TRBJ2-3 TRBV5-8 TRBD1 - TGTGCCAGCAGCTCCGGACAGGGGGGATGGGATACGCAGTATTTT CASSSGQGGWDTQYF
TRBJ1-6 TRBV28 TRBD1 - TGTGCCAGCAGTTTAGGCGAGGGGGCAGGCCGTTCACCCCTCCACTTT CASSLGEGAGRSPLHF
TRBJ1-6 TRBV5-1 - - TGCGCCAGCAGCTTCGGGGGTTCCTATAATTCACCCCTCCACTTT CASSFGGSYNSPLHF
TRBJ2-1 TRBV7-9 - - TGTGCCAGCAGCTTCTGGGGCGCCTCCTACAATGAGCAGTTCTTC CASSFWGASYNEQFF
TRBJ1-2 TRBV28 - - TGTGCCGTAACCCCCTCTTCGGGTGGCTACACCTTC CAVTPSSGGYTF
TRBJ1-2 TRBV12-3/TRBV12-4 - once TGTGCCAGCAGCTTCCAGGGTACTTATGGCTACACCTTC CASSFQGTYGYTF
TRBJ1-2 TRBV11-2 - - TGTGCCAGCAGCGCGCTTCGACCCGGGACTGAGAATGGCTACACCTTC CASSALRPGTENGYTF
TRBJ1-3 TRBV2 TRBD1 - TGTGCCAGCGAGGGGGGACAGCAACACTCTGGAAACACCATATATTTT CASEGGQQHSGNTIYF
TRBJ2-5 TRBV6-5 - - TGTGCCACAGGTATACTAGGCGAGACCCAGTACTTC CATGILGETQYF
TRBJ2-7 TRBV7-2 - - TGTGCCAGCAGCGAGTCCCGGGACTTTTACGAGCAGTACTTC CASSESRDFYEQYF
TRBJ2-1 TRBV6-6 TRBD2 - TGTGCCAGCAGAGGGACTAGCGTATACAATGAGCAGTTCTTC CASRGTSVYNEQFF
TRBJ1-3 TRBV28 - few TGTGCCAGCAGTTCCCTCCGGATTGGGGCTGGTGGAAACACCATATATTTT CASSSLRIGAGGNTIYF
TRBJ2-1 TRBV27 TRBD1 - TGTGCCAGCAGTTTTTTCCCGGGACAGGGGGCTGATGAGCAGTTCTTC CASSFFPGQGADEQFF
TRBJ1-5 TRBV10-2 - once TGCGCCAGCAGTGTTCCGAATCAGCCCCAGCATTTT CASSVPNQPQHF
TRBJ2-7 TRBV30 - - TGTGCCTGGACCGTACAGGCCCTCGGGCACGAGCAGTACTTC CAWTVQALGHEQYF
TRBJ2-1 TRBV7-2 TRBD2 - TGTGCCAGCAGCTTAGCTGGGACTAGCGGGACCCGAGAGCAGTTCTTC CASSLAGTSGTREQFF
TRBJ1-1 TRBV18 - - TGTGCCAGCTCACCCTACGGGACAGAAGCTTTCTTT CASSPYGTEAFF
TRBJ2-3 TRBV25-1 - - TGTGCCAGCAACCAGTGGGGAGGCACAGATACGCAGTATTTT CASNQWGGTDTQYF
TRBJ2-1 TRBV11-2 - - TGTGCCAGCAGCTCAGGACTTCTTTCCTACAATGAGCAGTTCTTC CASSSGLLSYNEQFF
TRBJ2-1 TRBV5-8 - - TGTGCCAGCAGATCCGAAGCACCCTACAATGAGCAGTTCTTC CASRSEAPYNEQFF
TRBJ1-2 TRBV2 - once TGTGCCAGCAGTGAAGAGCTAGGAGGGTTC CASSEELGGF
TRBJ2-7 TRBV7-9 TRBD1 - TGTGCCAGCAGCTTAGCGGGACAGGGGCCCGAGCAGTACTTC CASSLAGQGPEQYF
TRBJ1-2 TRBV20-1 - once TGCAGTGCTGCGGTCTATGGCTACACCTTC CSAAVYGYTF
TRBJ1-3 TRBV6-1 - - TGTGCCAGCAGTGAAATTCTCTCTGGAAACACCATATATTTT CASSEILSGNTIYF